Shown below are 15 T cell receptor beta chains from a single sample sequenced in a study of cytomegalovirus exposure and HLA in healthy donors. Both 60 Vbeta primers and 13 Jbeta primers went into the PCR. The repertoire was sequenced with immunoSEQ multiplex PCR; TCRdb's copy has only in-frame clones and lacks some. Of roughly 150,000 clones in the sample, roughly four fifths were seen once. Material: PBMCs. The source of these receptors is a woman aged 40 to 49 in good health and CMV-seronegative.

This clone was detected once. V is TRBV13 and J is TRBJ1-2; 10 bases map to TRBD1. V lost 4 bases to trimming and J lost 5 bases; unmatched junction nucleotides: 7. The CDR3 contains 15 residues. CDR1 is PRHDT and CDR2 is FYEKMQ in the germline V gene (reference sequence). CDR3 DNA: TGTGCCAGCAGCTCAACGACAGGGGGCTGGTATGGCTACACCTTC. This gives the protein CASSSTTGGWYGYTF.

The chain's CDR3 is CASSFGRGNTGELFF. Here the CDR3 DNA reads TGTGCCAGCAGTTTCGGACGGGGTAACACCGGGGAGCTGTTTTTT. V and J are TRBV11-3 and TRBJ2-2, with TRBD2 as a possible D gene (5 bases). The CDR3 runs to 15 residues. The ends were cut back, 6 bases at V and 2 bases at J, with 13 bases in the middle. Germline V gives CDR1 SGHNT, CDR2 YENEEA.

The chain joins TRBV2 to TRBJ1-2, with a tentative D call TRBD1 (5 bases). The ends were cut back, 2 bases at V and 0 bases at J, with 10 bases in the middle. Germline V lookup: CDR1 SNHLY, CDR2 FYNNEI. This CDR3 is 15 amino acids long. The CDR3 bases are TGTGCCAGCAGTGAATGGGGCGGTTCTAACTATGGCTACACCTTC. Encoded protein: CASSEWGGSNYGYTF.

CDR3 sequence (DNA): TGCAGCGTCCGGACTCCGCGCACAGATACGCAGTATTTT. Its translation: CSVRTPRTDTQYF. The chain is built from TRBV29-1 and TRBJ2-3; a weak D match, TRBD2 (5 bases). This CDR3 has 13 residues. V lost 6 bases and J 1 base, leaving 11 bases between the germline ends. Germline CDR1 SQVTM, CDR2 ANQGSEA.

The V call is TRBV9, the J call TRBJ2-3; perhaps TRBD2 as D (6 bases). V lost 7 bases and J lost 6, with 12 bases in between. The CDR3 contains 12 residues. The V gene's germline CDR1 is SGDLS and CDR2 YYNGEE. The CDR3 reads CASSGETDTQYF. DNA for the CDR3: TGTGCCAGCTCGGGGGAGACGGATACGCAGTATTTT.

The chain has TRBV28 and TRBJ1-4, with a weak D call TRBD1 (6 bases). Germline CDR1 is MDHEN and CDR2 is SYDVKM. Trimming pared 8 bases from V and 5 bases from J, leaving 9 bases between. The CDR3 loop spans 12 amino acids. The CDR3 DNA follows: TGTGCCAGCGGCGGGGGCAATGAAAAACTGTTTTTT. As protein: CASGGGNEKLFF.

About this clone itself: At one end the junction does not follow the germline gene, possibly because of a read error. The CDR3 DNA reads TGTGCCAGCAGCCTAGCGGTTAGCTCCTACAATGAGCAGTTCTTC. Amino acids: CASSLAVSSYNEQFF. The chain links TRBV7-2 to TRBJ2-1; 7 bases align to TRBD2. Germline CDR1 and CDR2: SGHTA and FQGNSA. This CDR3 has 15 amino acids.

The CDR3 sequence is CASSLAGGQDIIYGYTF. The CDR3 DNA follows: TGTGCCAGCAGCTTAGCGGGTGGACAGGATATTATCTATGGCTACACCTTC. The V call is TRBV7-8, the J call TRBJ1-2, with 7 positions matching TRBD1. The CDR3 is made up of 17 amino acids. From germline, CDR1 is SGHVS and CDR2 FQNEAQ. Trimming took 0 bases from V and 4 from J; bases not matched to a gene: 11.

This clone has more than one count but fewer than ten. J is TRBJ2-7 and V is TRBV7-6, with 9 bases aligning to TRBD1. Per germline, CDR1 SGHVS and CDR2 FNYEAQ. V trimming: 4 bases; J trimming: 6 bases; junction bases outside the gene matches: 10. The CDR3 is made up of 15 amino acids. The CDR3 is CASSSFSGQGSEQYF. CDR3 bases: TGTGCCAGCAGCTCCTTTTCGGGACAGGGATCCGAGCAGTACTTC.

In this sample, this clone turned up a few times. J is TRBJ2-2 and V is TRBV19, with D hard to call. CDR1 is LNHDA, CDR2 SQIVND, per germline (reference sequence). V was shortened by 10 bases and J by 3 bases, with 15 bases between the two germline ends. The CDR3 has 14 amino acids. The CDR3 DNA sequence: TGTGCCACCAATCGTCGACTTGACACCGGGGAGCTGTTTTTT. Translation: CATNRRLDTGELFF.

This clone was detected only once. This chain links TRBV11-3 with TRBJ2-1; TRBD2 might be the D (5 bases). V lost 2 bases and J lost 5, with 7 bases in between. Germline V gene sequence: CDR1 SGHNT, CDR2 YENEEA. This CDR3 contains 13 residues. CDR3 loop: CASSLMRDNEQFF. The CDR3 coding sequence is TGTGCCAGCAGCTTAATGAGGGACAATGAGCAGTTCTTC.

V is TRBV11-3 and J is TRBJ2-3; D is uncertain. CDR1 and CDR2 (germline): SGHNT, YENEEA. V lost 1 base to trimming and J lost 0 bases, with 5 bases between them. This CDR3 spans 14 amino acids. CDR3 nucleotide sequence: TGTGCCAGCAGCTTAGGAGCTAGCACAGATACGCAGTATTTT. It specifies CASSLGASTDTQYF.

The chain combines TRBV5-1 with TRBJ2-3; a weak D match, TRBD2 (6 bases). Germline V gene lookup returns CDR1 SGHRS and CDR2 YFSETQ. This CDR3 is 14 amino acids long. V was shortened by 5 bases and J by 1 base, with 11 bases between the two germline ends. In DNA form, the CDR3 reads TGCGCCAGCAGGGAAGGGACTCGCACAGATACGCAGTATTTT. It is translated as CASREGTRTDTQYF.

The chain couples TRBV28 to TRBJ2-7, with 8 bases matching TRBD2. Germline lookup yields CDR1 MDHEN and CDR2 SYDVKM. V gave up 7 bases and J gave up 3 bases; unmatched junction bases: 11. The CDR3 spans 15 residues. The CDR3 sequence: CASIIGGGGRYEQYF. The CDR3 region has the DNA TGTGCCAGCATCATCGGGGGGGGAGGGCGCTACGAGCAGTACTTC.

The J gene is TRBJ1-2, the V gene TRBV5-1; 9 positions match TRBD1. The CDR3 sequence is 14 residues long. V dropped 3 bases and J dropped 5; count of bases not matched to a gene: 5. CDR1 is SGHRS and CDR2 is YFSETQ in the germline V gene. The CDR3: CASSSAGTGYGYTF. The CDR3 bases are TGCGCCAGCAGCTCAGCCGGGACAGGGTATGGCTACACCTTC.